The sequence of this T cell receptor beta chain was determined in a study of cytomegalovirus exposure and HLA in healthy donors. Study in general: Inside one of the first data releases sat about 85 million unique TCRs taken from HLA-typed donors. General study findings and limits: TRBV6-2, TRBV6-3 and some other V segments were unresolvable in 87-base-pair reads. Listed as cytomegalovirus-associated were around 160 TCR beta chains.

In the case of this clone: What it binds is not known.

The V gene's germline CDR1 is SGHNT and CDR2 YYREEE (reference sequence). The CDR3 covers 14 residues. The ends were cut back, 3 bases at V and 5 bases at J, with 12 bases in the middle. Healthy bone marrow donors made up the donors. The PCR employed 60 Vbeta primers together with 13 Jbeta primers. Method: immunoSEQ multiplex PCR; TCRdb's copy keeps in-frame clones and lacks some. Counted here are approximately 87,000 clones, about 76% occurring once; the ten biggest clones make up over 4%. The chain recombines TRBV5-4 with TRBJ2-1; D is unresolved. This clonotype was obtained from a woman in her sixties or seventies in good health and CMV-seropositive. The sequenced sample was PBMCs. CDR3 protein: CASSSILEDNEQFF. CDR3 nucleotides: TGTGCCAGCAGCTCCATTCTTGAGGACAATGAGCAGTTCTTC.